One T cell receptor beta chain is described in this entry. Its recognized antigen is unknown. Base qualities were left out, and no much larger clone turns up one base away. This record belongs to a study of blood T cell repertoires in COVID-19 (dated by TCRdb to 2020 to 2021). About the investigation overall: Samples covering the acute and convalescent phases of COVID-19 were provided by collaborators in the United States, Italy and Spain. The material from the prospective study consisted of cDNA or gDNA derived from T cells, B-cell-depleted T cells, or PBMCs. Subjects who had been exposed to COVID-19, were actively infected with it, or had recovered from it provided the deeply sampled blood TCRbeta repertoires that made up the dataset. The repertoires were made available in a free public database intended to serve as a resource for research on the immune response to SARS-CoV-2. The samples were drawn from the first 160 participants of the ongoing ImmuneRACE study and from roughly 1,300 subjects provided by 6 global collaborators. A de-identified subject ID, COVID-19 status, age in years and sex were almost always included in the sample metadata. HLA class I and class II types, where available, came from metadata supplied by the sample provider rather than from assay-based typing.

The immunoSEQ Assay, a bias-controlled multiplex PCR, was used to amplify TCRbeta CDR3 regions from genomic DNA. In the source study's methods: The number of nucleated cells in each sample was estimated by amplification of reference gene primers within the assay. To quantify the absolute abundance of each unique TCRbeta CDR3 rearrangement, sequence reads were collapsed and filtered. For each sample, productive Simpson clonality was calculated as the square root of Simpson's diversity index across productive rearrangements. This is the immuneACCESS table as TCRdb keeps it, with only in-frame sequences that have V and J called. A part of the clones is gone; compared with another copy, unresolved V genes explain less than half, and the rest is unexplained. V, J and clone size reflect that table, while D and trimming were determined from the DNA. Within this sample are tens of thousands of clones, with around four fifths of them counted one time only. The top ten clones comprise under 6% of the sample.

Results and caveats for the whole study, not just this receptor: The amount of clinical and demographic metadata varied by source and participant and was provided uncurated.

Collaborating institutions collected whole blood in K2EDTA tubes following their own protocols. Collaborator samples were shipped for TCRbeta analysis as frozen whole blood, isolated PBMCs, or DNA extracted from either sample type. The clonotype was recovered from a man between 45 and 60 years old with active COVID-19. Sequencing was performed on peripheral blood.

The CDR3 in this case is CASSHRTVMNTEAFF. The DNA sequence is TGTGCCAGCAGCCACAGAACAGTTATGAACACTGAAGCTTTCTTT. This sequence uses TRBV11-3 and TRBJ1-1; the D gene remains uncertain. The junction carries 13 bases between V and J, which are trimmed by 5 bases and 0 bases respectively. CDR1 and CDR2, per the germline V gene, are SGHNT and YENEEA. The CDR3 covers 15 residues, taking in both the cysteine and the phenylalanine. Left in the record is the CDR3 DNA by itself, 45 bases read in frame from the first base.